The 15 T cell receptor beta chains in this list originate from one sample, sequenced in a study of blood T cell repertoires in COVID-19. Sequencing used immunoSEQ multiplex PCR; TCRdb keeps in-frame clones, though not all of them. Here the sample spans about 400,000 clones, around nine tenths being singletons. Sequencing input: PBMCs or T cells enriched from blood (not recorded which). The origin of the receptors is a woman in her twenties or thirties with acute COVID-19.

This rearrangement joins TRBV5-1 to TRBJ2-1, with TRBD2 matching 9 bases. J lost 9 bases, V lost 0 bases, and 10 bases had no gene match. The CDR3 covers 16 residues. Germline CDR1 reads SGHRS; CDR2 reads YFSETQ. The CDR3 loop reads CASSLAPAGGLGEQFF. CDR3 DNA: TGCGCCAGCAGCTTGGCCCCGGCGGGGGGGCTGGGTGAGCAGTTCTTC.

The chain is built from TRBV19 and TRBJ1-2, with TRBD1 as a possible D gene (5 bases). V lost 3 bases to trimming and J lost 6 bases, with 11 bases between them. The CDR3 has 13 amino acids. The germline V gene has CDR1 LNHDA and CDR2 SQIVND (reference sequence). CDR3 DNA: TGTGCCAGTAGTATCAGGGCCCGACATGGCTACACCTTC. It is translated as CASSIRARHGYTF.

This chain links TRBV6-5 with TRBJ1-2; the match to TRBD1 covers 7 bases. V was pared by 4 bases and J by 6 bases, with 5 bases of the junction left unmatched. This CDR3 has 13 amino acids. CDR1 and CDR2 from the germline V gene are MNHEY and SVGAGI. DNA of the CDR3: TGTGCCAGCAGTTTCCCAGGGGGTAATGGCTACACCTTC. Encoded protein: CASSFPGGNGYTF.

The chain has TRBV5-6 and TRBJ2-7; D is possibly TRBD1 (6 bases). Per germline, CDR1 SGHDT and CDR2 YYEEEE. CDR3 length: 15 residues. Trimming cost V 2 bases and J 5 bases, with 17 bases left between them. DNA of the CDR3: TGTGCCAGCAGCTTACTGGGACATAACCAACACGAGCAGTACTTC. It translates to CASSLLGHNQHEQYF.

V usage is TRBV7-9 and J usage is TRBJ1-1; D ambiguous. V shed 1 base and J shed 3 bases, with 9 bases lying between them. The CDR3 spans 14 residues. The V gene's germline CDR1 is SEHNR and CDR2 FQNEAQ (reference sequence). For the CDR3, the DNA is TGTGCCAGCAGCTTAGTGGCTCCAGACACTGAAGCTTTCTTT. This encodes CASSLVAPDTEAFF. The full variable domain, its missing parts supplied by reference TRBV7-9 and TRBJ1-1, is DTGVSQNPRHKITKRGQNVTFRCDPISEHNRLYWYRQTLGQGPEFLTYFQNEAQLEKSRLLSDRFSAERPKGSFSTLEIQRTEQGDSAMYLCASSLVAPDTEAFFGQGTRLTVV.

This chain links TRBV18 with TRBJ1-2; the D gene is possibly TRBD1 (6 bases). This CDR3 has 12 amino acids. Trimming cost V 8 bases and J 8 bases, with 15 bases left between them. The germline V gene has CDR1 KGHSH and CDR2 LQKENI. The CDR3 is CASLLTGTGYTF. Here the CDR3 DNA reads TGTGCCAGCCTATTGACAGGAACAGGCTACACCTTC.

The chain has TRBV7-9 and TRBJ1-5; D gene ambiguous. CDR1 is SEHNR and CDR2 is FQNEAQ in the germline V gene (reference sequence). Trimming removed 5 bases from V and 4 bases from J, with 15 bases in between. The CDR3 covers 15 residues. The CDR3 is CASSPGVGYNQPQHF. CDR3 nucleotide sequence: TGTGCCAGCAGCCCCGGGGTGGGTTATAATCAGCCCCAGCATTTT.

V and J are TRBV27 and TRBJ1-1, with D possibly TRBD1 on 5 matching bases. The CDR3 is 15 residues long. Germline loops: CDR1 MNHEY, CDR2 SMNVEV (reference sequence). V dropped 5 bases and J dropped 1 base, with 14 bases sitting between them. The CDR3 is CASSADTLSNTEAFF. CDR3 nucleotides: TGTGCCAGCAGTGCGGACACCCTCTCGAACACTGAAGCTTTCTTT.

The V gene is TRBV27, the J gene TRBJ2-6; 8 nucleotides line up with TRBD2. With 5 bases clipped from V and 1 base from J, the junction kept 10 bases outside the gene matches. CDR1 is MNHEY, CDR2 SMNVEV, per germline (reference sequence). The length of the CDR3 is 18 residues. The CDR3 region is CASSPAGGRRSGANVLTF. In DNA form, the CDR3 reads TGTGCCAGCAGTCCCGCGGGGGGAAGAAGGTCTGGGGCCAACGTCCTGACTTTC.

V and J are TRBV5-6 and TRBJ1-6; D gene unclear. The CDR3 is 14 residues long. V was shortened by 1 base and J by 7 bases, with 9 bases between the two germline ends. Germline CDR1 SGHDT, CDR2 YYEEEE. CDR3 in amino acids: CASSLLRENSPLHF. The CDR3 DNA is TGTGCCAGCAGCTTGCTCCGGGAAAATTCACCCCTCCACTTT.

The chain has TRBV19 and TRBJ2-3, with TRBD1 identical over 9 bases. This CDR3 spans 16 amino acids. Germline CDR1 LNHDA, CDR2 SQIVND (reference sequence). The trim removed 5 bases at V and 5 bases at J, leaving 11 bases unmatched. The CDR3 coding sequence is TGTGCCAGTAGTTTCCTACCGGGACAGGGTGTAGATACGCAGTATTTT. Translated: CASSFLPGQGVDTQYF.

In regard to this clone: Other DNA sequences in the same sample also yield this CDR3. The chain uses TRBV24-1 and TRBJ1-5; a possible D gene is TRBD1 (5 bases). The CDR3 is made up of 14 amino acids. Trimming pared 3 bases from V and 4 bases from J, leaving 9 bases between. Germline CDR1 and CDR2: KGHDR and SFDVKD. The CDR3 coding sequence is TGTGCCACCAGTGATCCCAGGGTAAATCAGCCCCAGCATTTT. Translating gives CATSDPRVNQPQHF.

This sequence joins TRBV3-1 (or the pseudogene TRBV3-2) and TRBJ2-3; TRBD2 matches 8 bases. J gave up 9 bases and V 3 bases, and 14 bases lay outside the gene matches. Germline lookup yields CDR1 LGHDT and CDR2 YNNKEL (reference sequence). The length of the CDR3 is 16 residues. CDR3 in amino acids: CASSHRLLAGTGTQYF. The CDR3 DNA follows: TGTGCCAGCAGCCATCGTCTCTTAGCGGGAACGGGGACGCAGTATTTT.

This chain joins TRBV6-6 and TRBJ2-7; 8 positions match TRBD1. Germline V lookup: CDR1 MNHNY, CDR2 SVGAGI (reference sequence). The CDR3 sequence is 15 residues long. The V and J ends lost 6 bases and 4 bases, in that order; junction bases with no gene match: 11. The CDR3: CASRLGQVREYEQYF. For the CDR3, the DNA is TGTGCCAGCAGACTGGGACAGGTGAGGGAATACGAGCAGTACTTC.

This clone was counted a single time. The J gene is TRBJ1-2, the V gene TRBV6-2 or TRBV6-3; 9 nucleotides agree with TRBD1. This CDR3 is built from 15 residues. The V and J ends lost 2 bases and 4 bases, in that order; junction bases with no gene match: 5. CDR1 is MNHEY, CDR2 SVGEGT, per germline. CDR3 in DNA: TGTGCCAGCAGTTACGGGACAGGGATGGCCTATGGCTACACCTTC. This translates into CASSYGTGMAYGYTF.